Detailed here is one TCR beta chain. The sample comes from a study of blood T cell repertoires in COVID-19. Study at large: Samples representing acute and convalescent COVID-19 were sourced from the United States, Italy and Spain.

Libraries were prepared by immunoSEQ multiplex PCR; TCRdb keeps only in-frame clonotypes and omits some of them. This sample carries roughly 250,000 clones, 85% to 90% of them seen once, and the ten largest clones take 3.7%. This TCR derives from a woman aged 40 to 55 with acute or convalescent COVID-19. The sample comprised peripheral blood.

The CDR3 sequence: CASSHTGTYSLNSPLHF. In DNA form, the CDR3 reads TGCGCCAGCAGCCACACCGGGACATATTCCCTTAATTCACCCCTCCACTTT. The chain uses TRBV4-1 and TRBJ1-6; possible D gene TRBD1, 6 bases. Germline CDR1 is MGHRA and CDR2 is YSYEKL. This CDR3 comprises 17 residues. The V end lost 3 bases, the J end lost 6 bases, and 18 bases lay between the germline ends.